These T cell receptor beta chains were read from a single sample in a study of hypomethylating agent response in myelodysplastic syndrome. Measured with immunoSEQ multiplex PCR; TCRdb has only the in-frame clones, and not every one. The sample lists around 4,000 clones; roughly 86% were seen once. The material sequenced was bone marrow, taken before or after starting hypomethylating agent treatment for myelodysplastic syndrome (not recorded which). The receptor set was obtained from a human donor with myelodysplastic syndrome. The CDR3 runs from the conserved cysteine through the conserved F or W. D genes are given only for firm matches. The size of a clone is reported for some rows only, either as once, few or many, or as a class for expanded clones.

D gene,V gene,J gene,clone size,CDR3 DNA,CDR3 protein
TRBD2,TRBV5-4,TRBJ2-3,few,TGTGCCAGCAGCGGGTATGGGGGGGTCTCCACAGATACGCAGTATTTT,CASSGYGGVSTDTQYF
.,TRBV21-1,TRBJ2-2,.,TGTGCCAGCAGCAAAGAGGAGTTGGGGGCCGGGGAGCTGTTTTTT,CASSKEELGAGELFF
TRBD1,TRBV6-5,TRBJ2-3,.,TGTGCCAGCAGTTACTCACAGGGGTTGAGCACAGATACGCAGTATTTT,CASSYSQGLSTDTQYF
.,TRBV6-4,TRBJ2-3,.,TGTGCCAGCAGTGGAGAGGACGGGAGTGGGGCAGATACGCAGTATTTT,CASSGEDGSGADTQYF
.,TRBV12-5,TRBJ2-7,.,TGTGCTAGTTCAGATAATCCCTACGAGCAGTACTTC,CASSDNPYEQYF
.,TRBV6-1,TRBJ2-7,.,TGTGCCAGCAGCGCGACGACACACCACGGGGAGCAGTACTTC,CASSATTHHGEQYF
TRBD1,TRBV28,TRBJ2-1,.,TGTGCCAGCAGTTTAGTACAGGGGCGATCCTACAATGAGCAGTTCTTC,CASSLVQGRSYNEQFF
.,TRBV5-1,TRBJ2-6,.,TGCGCCAGCAGTCGCGGAGTCTCTGGGGCCAACGTCCTGACTTTC,CASSRGVSGANVLTF
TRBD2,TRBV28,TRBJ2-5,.,TGTGCCAGCAGTAACGGACAGCGGGGGGCAGAGACCCAGTACTTC,CASSNGQRGAETQYF
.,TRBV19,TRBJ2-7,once,TGTGCCAGTAGGCGCGCCGGCACCGGTTCCTACGAGCAGTACTTC,CASRRAGTGSYEQYF
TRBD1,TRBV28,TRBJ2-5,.,TGTGCCAGCAGTTTCCCACAGGGGTCTTTGTCAGAGACCCAGTACTTC,CASSFPQGSLSETQYF
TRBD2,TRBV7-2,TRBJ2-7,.,TGTGCCAGCAGCTTCCAAGCGGGGGACTCCTACGAGCAGTACTTC,CASSFQAGDSYEQYF
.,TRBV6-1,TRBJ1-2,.,TGTGCCAGCATCCAGGCGCAAGCTAACTATGGCTACACCTTC,CASIQAQANYGYTF
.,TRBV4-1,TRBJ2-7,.,TGCGCCAGCAGCCAAGAGGGCCACAGCTCCTACGAGCAGTACTTC,CASSQEGHSSYEQYF
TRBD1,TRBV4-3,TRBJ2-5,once,TGCGCCAGCAGCCCCCGGGACAGGGAAGAGACCCAGTACTTC,CASSPRDREETQYF
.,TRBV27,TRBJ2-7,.,TGTGCCAGCAGTGAAACTCCCTTAATGTCCGTGCCCTACGAGCAGTACTTC,CASSETPLMSVPYEQYF
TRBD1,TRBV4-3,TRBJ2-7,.,TGCGCCAGCAGCCAAGCCGGGACAGGGTACGAGCAGTACTTC,CASSQAGTGYEQYF
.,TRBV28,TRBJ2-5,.,TGTGCCAGCAGTTTAGGACGCCTAGAGACCCAGTACTTC,CASSLGRLETQYF
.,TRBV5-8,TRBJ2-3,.,TGTGCCAGCAGCTTGGGGACCACCGCTCGCACAGATACGCAGTATTTT,CASSLGTTARTDTQYF
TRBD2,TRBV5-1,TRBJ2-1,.,TGCGCCAGCAGCTTTACTAGCGGGGGGAATGAGCAGTTCTTC,CASSFTSGGNEQFF
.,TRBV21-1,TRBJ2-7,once,TGTGCCAGCAGCAAAGTGAGTCGGGGAGCGGGAGTGAACGAGCAGTACTTC,CASSKVSRGAGVNEQYF
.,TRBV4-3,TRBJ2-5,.,TGCGCCAGCAGCCAAGATTGGGGGGTGGGGACCCAGTACTTC,CASSQDWGVGTQYF
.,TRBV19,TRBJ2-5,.,TGTGCCAGTAGTAGCCGTTATAGCGGTTCAGGGACCCAGTACTTC,CASSSRYSGSGTQYF
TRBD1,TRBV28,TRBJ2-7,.,TGTGCCAGTAGGGGACCCGGACAGGGGGCAGGCGAGCAGTACTTC,CASRGPGQGAGEQYF
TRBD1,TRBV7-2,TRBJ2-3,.,TGTGCCAGCAGCTTAGGTCGTCAGGGGGTGGATACGCAGTATTTT,CASSLGRQGVDTQYF
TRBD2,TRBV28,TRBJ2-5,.,TGTGCCAGCAGTTTATCGCTAGCGGGAGGGCAAGAGACCCAGTACTTC,CASSLSLAGGQETQYF
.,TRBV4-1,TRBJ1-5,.,TGCGCCAGCAGCCAAGACGGGGGAGGAATTAATCAGCCCCAGCATTTT,CASSQDGGGINQPQHF
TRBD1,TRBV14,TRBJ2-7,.,TGTGCCAGCAGCCATCCCGGGACAGGGGATTACGAGCAGTACTTC,CASSHPGTGDYEQYF
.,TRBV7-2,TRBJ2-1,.,TGTGCCAGCACCTTGGGCCTGGGCGGCTACAATGAGCAGTTCTTC,CASTLGLGGYNEQFF
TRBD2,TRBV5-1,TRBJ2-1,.,TGCGCCAGCAGCTTGACGGGAGGGCCGTACAATGAGCAGTTCTTC,CASSLTGGPYNEQFF
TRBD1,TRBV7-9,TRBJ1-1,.,TGTGCCAGCAGCTTAACAGGGGACACTGAAGCTTTCTTT,CASSLTGDTEAFF
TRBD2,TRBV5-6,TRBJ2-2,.,TGTGCCAGCAGCCCGACTAGCGGGTACACCGGGGAGCTGTTTTTT,CASSPTSGYTGELFF
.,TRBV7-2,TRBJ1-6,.,TGTGCCAGCAGCTTAGGGGGCTCCTATAATTCACCCCTCCACTTT,CASSLGGSYNSPLHF
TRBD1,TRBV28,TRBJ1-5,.,TGTGCCAGCAGTTTACCCCGGACAGGGGGGACGGGTCAGCCCCAGCATTTT,CASSLPRTGGTGQPQHF
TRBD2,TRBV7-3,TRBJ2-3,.,TGTGCCAGCAGCTTCGCAGCGGGAGGGTCAGATACGCAGTATTTT,CASSFAAGGSDTQYF
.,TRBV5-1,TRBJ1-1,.,TGCGCCAGCAGCAAATCGGGACTGCAGAACACTGAAGCTTTCTTT,CASSKSGLQNTEAFF
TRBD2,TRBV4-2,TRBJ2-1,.,TGTGCCAGCAGCCCGGACGGGAGGTACGACAATGAGCAGTTCTTC,CASSPDGRYDNEQFF
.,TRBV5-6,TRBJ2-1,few,TGTGCCAGCAGCCCTAAGCTGAGCGGAGGGATTAAGGGGCAGTTCTTC,CASSPKLSGGIKGQFF
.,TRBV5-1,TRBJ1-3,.,TGCGCCAGCAGCGGGGACATCCTATCTGGAAACACCATATATTTT,CASSGDILSGNTIYF
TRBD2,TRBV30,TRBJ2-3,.,TGTGCCTGGAGACGACTAGCGGGAGCAGCTGCAGATACGCAGTATTTT,CAWRRLAGAAADTQYF
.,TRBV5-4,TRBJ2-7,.,TGTGCCAGCAGCTTGAACGGGGGTTCCTACGAGCAGTACTTC,CASSLNGGSYEQYF
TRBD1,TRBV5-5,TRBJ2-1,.,TGTGCCAGCAGCTTAACAGGGGATGAGCAGTTCTTC,CASSLTGDEQFF
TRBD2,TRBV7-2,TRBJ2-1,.,TGTGCCAGCAGCTTTGCACCTAGCGGGGCCTCCTACAATGAGCAGTTCTTC,CASSFAPSGASYNEQFF
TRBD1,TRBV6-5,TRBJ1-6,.,TGTGCCAGCAGACCGCCGACAGGGGCGGCTTCACCCCTCCACTTT,CASRPPTGAASPLHF
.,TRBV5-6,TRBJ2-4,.,TGTGCCAGCAGCTTCGTGGGGCTAGCCAAAAACATTCAGTACTTC,CASSFVGLAKNIQYF
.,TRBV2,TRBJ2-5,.,TGTGCCAGCAGGCTGAACAGGGGAGGAAAAGAGACCCAGTACTTC,CASRLNRGGKETQYF
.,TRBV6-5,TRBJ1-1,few,TGTGCCAGCGGCTGGGGGGCTCCCCGAGCTTTCTTT,CASGWGAPRAFF
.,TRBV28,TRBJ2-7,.,TGTGCCAGCTCCTCCCGGGGAACTTTCTACGAGCAGTACTTC,CASSSRGTFYEQYF
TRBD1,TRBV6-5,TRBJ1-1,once,TGTGCCAGCAAGGAGGGGGCAGGGGTCACTGAAGCTTTCTTT,CASKEGAGVTEAFF
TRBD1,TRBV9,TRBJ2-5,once,TGTGCCAGCAGCCCGCGATCGGACAGGGGGTTATGGCAGTACTTC,CASSPRSDRGLWQYF
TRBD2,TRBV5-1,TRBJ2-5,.,TGCGCCAGCACCCTAGGACTAGCGGGCCTCCAAGAGACCCAGTACTTC,CASTLGLAGLQETQYF
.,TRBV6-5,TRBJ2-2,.,TGTGCCAGCAGTTACTCGGAAGGCCCCTCAGGGGAGCTGTTTTTT,CASSYSEGPSGELFF
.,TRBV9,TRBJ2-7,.,TGTGCCAGCAGCGTAGAGGCGGGACGCTCCTACGAGCAGTACTTC,CASSVEAGRSYEQYF
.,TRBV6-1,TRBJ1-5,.,TGTGCCAGCAGTACTCGCAATCAGCCCCAGCATTTT,CASSTRNQPQHF
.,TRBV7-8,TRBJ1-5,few,TGTGCCAGCAGCTCGAAAGTCGGGGACGGGAATAGCAATCAGCCCCAGCATTTT,CASSSKVGDGNSNQPQHF
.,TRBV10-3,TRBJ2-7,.,TGTGCCAGCAGTGAAAAAAGCTACGAGCAGTACTTC,CASSEKSYEQYF